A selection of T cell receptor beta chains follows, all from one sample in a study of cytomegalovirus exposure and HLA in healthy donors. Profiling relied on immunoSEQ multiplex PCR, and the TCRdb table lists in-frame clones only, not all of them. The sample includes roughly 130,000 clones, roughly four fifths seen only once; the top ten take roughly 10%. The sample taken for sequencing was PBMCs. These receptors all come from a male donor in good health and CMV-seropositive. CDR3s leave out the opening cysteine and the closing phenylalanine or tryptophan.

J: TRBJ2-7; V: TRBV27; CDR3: ASNRISGGPWEQY
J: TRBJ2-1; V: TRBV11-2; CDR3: ASSTQQLSYNEQF
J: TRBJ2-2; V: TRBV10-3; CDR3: AIRGWGTSTGELF
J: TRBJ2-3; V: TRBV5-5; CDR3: ASWEPHPTGRDTQY
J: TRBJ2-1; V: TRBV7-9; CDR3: SSSPDKGVYNEQF
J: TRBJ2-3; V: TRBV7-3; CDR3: ASSEGLFTDTQY
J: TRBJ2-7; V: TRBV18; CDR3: ASSPQGTGGTEQY
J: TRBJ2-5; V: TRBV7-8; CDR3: ASSLATGGVETQY
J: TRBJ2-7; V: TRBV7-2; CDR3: ASSFDRGDYEQY
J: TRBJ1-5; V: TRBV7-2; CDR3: ASSLVATGGNQPQH
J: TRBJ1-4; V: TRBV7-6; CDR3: ASSLAGRGNEKLF